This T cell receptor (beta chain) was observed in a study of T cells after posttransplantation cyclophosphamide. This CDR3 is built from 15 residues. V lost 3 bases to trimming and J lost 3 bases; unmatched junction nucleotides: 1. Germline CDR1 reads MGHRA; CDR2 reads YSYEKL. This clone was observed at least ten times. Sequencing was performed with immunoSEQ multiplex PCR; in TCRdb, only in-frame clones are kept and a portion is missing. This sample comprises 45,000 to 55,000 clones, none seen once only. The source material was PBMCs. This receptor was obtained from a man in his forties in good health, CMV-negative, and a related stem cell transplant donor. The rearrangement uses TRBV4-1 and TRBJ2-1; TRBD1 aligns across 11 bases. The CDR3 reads CASSQGQGVYNEQFF. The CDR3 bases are TGCGCCAGCAGCCAGGGACAGGGGGTCTACAATGAGCAGTTCTTC.